This TCR beta chain was captured by sequencing in a study of Ad26.COV2.S vaccination and SARS-CoV-2 variants. Overall study: Ad26.COV2.S shots went into the muscle once or twice, 56 days apart.

Treatment defined: 15 to 20 received Ad26.COV2.S at low or high dose, single or two shots; 5 received placebo; per-sample allocation not given. Sampling was done on day 63 after the first vaccine or placebo injection. In Boston, the donor was an adult between 18-55 years of age. CDR1 and CDR2 (germline): MNHEY, SMNVEV (reference sequence). The trim removed 4 bases at V and 7 bases at J, leaving 8 bases unmatched. The CDR3 is 15 amino acids. Assay: immunoSEQ multiplex PCR; the TCRdb copy retains only in-frame clones and omits some. Of about 420,000 clones listed, more than 75% are singletons. Study findings and constraints: An underestimation of total T cell responses may have resulted from the TCR breadth and depth analyses.

Only one count was recorded for this clone. As yet, its antigen is unknown. The same CDR3 also results from other DNA sequences found in this sample. The chain couples TRBV27 to TRBJ2-7, with TRBD1 identical over 12 bases. The sequence was obtained from a person aged 18-60 years who received the Ad26.COV2.S COVID-19 vaccine or a placebo. The source material was peripheral blood, sampled in a trial of Ad26.COV2.S vaccine versus placebo. The CDR3 region has the DNA TGTGCCAGCAGTTCCCCGGGACAGGGGGCGCGAGAGCAGTACTTC. As protein: CASSSPGQGAREQYF.